This T cell receptor (beta chain) stems from a study of metastatic and nonmetastatic thyroid tumors. Study-level background: The study looked at repertoires side by side in blood and in tumor or nodule tissue from malignant and benign thyroid patients. Study conclusions and caveats: Within blood and tumor, benign nodules reportedly had significantly lower TCR beta diversity than malignant thyroid tumors did.

This CDR3 spans 18 amino acids. Trimming stripped 1 base from V and 1 base from J, with 17 bases between. Germline lookup yields CDR1 SGHTA and CDR2 FQGTGA. In the original analysis: Across clinicopathological groups, CDR3 differences served as the basis for building a distant-metastasis classifier for papillary thyroid cancer. TCRdb reanalyzed the PCR reads with MiXCR. The authors' filters were not applied to this entry. Of 70,000 or so clones listed, approximately 15% were seen once; the top ten hold just over 6.5%. No treatment had been given to any patient before thyroid surgery. Comments on this clone: Its antigen is not known.

The V and J genes are TRBV7-3 and TRBJ2-1; tentative D call: TRBD2 (6 bases). The clonotype comes from a male donor with papillary thyroid cancer or a benign thyroid nodule (not recorded which). Some clones in this sample may be carry-over from other donors' samples. The specimen sequenced was blood. The CDR3 reads CASSLNTWREVSYNEQFF. CDR3 in DNA: TGTGCCAGCAGCTTAAATACCTGGCGGGAAGTTTCCTACAATGAGCAGTTCTTC.